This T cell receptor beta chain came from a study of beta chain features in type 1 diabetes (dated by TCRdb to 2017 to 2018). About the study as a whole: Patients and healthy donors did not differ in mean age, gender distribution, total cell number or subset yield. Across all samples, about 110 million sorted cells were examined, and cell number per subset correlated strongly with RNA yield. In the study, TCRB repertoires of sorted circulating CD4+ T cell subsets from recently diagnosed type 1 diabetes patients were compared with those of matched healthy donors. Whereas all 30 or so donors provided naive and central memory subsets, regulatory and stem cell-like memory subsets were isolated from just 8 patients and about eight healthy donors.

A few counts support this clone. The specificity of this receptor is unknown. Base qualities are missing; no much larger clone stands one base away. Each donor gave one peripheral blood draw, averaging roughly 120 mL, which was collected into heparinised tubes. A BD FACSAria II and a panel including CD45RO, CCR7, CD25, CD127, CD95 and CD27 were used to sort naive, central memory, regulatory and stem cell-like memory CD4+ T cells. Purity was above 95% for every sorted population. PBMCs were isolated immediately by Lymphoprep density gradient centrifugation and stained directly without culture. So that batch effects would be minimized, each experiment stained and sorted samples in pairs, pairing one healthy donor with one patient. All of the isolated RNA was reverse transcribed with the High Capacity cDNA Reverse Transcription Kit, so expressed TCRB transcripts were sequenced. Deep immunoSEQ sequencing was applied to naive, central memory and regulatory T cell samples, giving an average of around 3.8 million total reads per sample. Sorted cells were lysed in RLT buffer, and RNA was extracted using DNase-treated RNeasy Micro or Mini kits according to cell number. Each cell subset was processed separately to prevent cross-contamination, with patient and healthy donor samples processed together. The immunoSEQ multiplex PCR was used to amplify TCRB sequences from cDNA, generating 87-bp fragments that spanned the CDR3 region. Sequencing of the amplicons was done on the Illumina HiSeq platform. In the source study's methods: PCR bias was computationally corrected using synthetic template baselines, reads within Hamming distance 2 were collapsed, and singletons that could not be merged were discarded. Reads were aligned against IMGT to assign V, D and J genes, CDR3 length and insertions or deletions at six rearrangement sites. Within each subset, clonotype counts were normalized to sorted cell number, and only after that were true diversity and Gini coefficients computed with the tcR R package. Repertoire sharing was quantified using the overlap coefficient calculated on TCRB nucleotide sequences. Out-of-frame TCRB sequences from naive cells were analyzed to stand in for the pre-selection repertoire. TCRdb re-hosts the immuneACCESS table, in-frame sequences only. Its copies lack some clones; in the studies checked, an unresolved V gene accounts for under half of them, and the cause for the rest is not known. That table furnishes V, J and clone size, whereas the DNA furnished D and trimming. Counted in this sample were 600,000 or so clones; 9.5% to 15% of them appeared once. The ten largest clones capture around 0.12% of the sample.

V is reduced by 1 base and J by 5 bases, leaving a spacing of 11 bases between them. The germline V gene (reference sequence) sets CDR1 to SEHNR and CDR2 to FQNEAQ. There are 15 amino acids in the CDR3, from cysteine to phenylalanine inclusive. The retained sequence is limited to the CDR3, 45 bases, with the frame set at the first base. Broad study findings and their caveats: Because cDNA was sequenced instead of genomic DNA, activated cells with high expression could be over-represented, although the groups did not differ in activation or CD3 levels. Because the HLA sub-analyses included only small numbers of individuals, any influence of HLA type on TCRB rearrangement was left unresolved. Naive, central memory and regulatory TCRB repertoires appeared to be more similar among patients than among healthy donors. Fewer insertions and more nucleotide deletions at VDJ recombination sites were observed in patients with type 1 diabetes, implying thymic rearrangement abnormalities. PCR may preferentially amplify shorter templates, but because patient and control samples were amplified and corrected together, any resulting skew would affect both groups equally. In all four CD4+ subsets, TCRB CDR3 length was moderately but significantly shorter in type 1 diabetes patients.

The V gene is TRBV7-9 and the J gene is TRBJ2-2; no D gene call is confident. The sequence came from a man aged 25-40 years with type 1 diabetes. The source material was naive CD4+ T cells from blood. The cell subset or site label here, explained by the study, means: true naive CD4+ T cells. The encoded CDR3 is CASSLDGRRTGELFF. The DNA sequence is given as TGTGCCAGCAGCTTAGACGGGCGCCGAACCGGGGAGCTGTTTTTT.